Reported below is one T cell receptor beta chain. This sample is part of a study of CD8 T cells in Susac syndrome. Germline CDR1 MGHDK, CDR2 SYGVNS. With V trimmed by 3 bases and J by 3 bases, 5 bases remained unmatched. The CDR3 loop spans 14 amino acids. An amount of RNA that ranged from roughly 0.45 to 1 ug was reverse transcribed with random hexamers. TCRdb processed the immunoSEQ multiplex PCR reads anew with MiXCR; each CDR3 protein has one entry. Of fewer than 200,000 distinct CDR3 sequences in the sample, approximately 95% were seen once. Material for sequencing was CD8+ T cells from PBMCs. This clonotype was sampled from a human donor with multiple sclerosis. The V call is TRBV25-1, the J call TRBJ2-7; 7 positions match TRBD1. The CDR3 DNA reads TGTGCCAGCAGTGACTGGGACAGCAACTACGAGCAGTACTTC. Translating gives CASSDWDSNYEQYF.